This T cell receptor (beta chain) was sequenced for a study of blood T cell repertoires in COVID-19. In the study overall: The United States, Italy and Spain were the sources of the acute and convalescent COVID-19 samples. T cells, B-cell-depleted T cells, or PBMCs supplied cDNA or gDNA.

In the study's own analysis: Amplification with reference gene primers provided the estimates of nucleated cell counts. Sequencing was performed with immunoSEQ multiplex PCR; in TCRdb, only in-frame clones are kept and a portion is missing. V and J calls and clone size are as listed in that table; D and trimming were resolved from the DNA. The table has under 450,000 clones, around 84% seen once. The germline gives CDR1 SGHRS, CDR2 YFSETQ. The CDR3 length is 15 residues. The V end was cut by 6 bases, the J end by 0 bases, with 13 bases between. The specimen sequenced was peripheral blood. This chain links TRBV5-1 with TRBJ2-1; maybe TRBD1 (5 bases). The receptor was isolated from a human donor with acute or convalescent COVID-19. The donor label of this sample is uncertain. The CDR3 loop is CASMKGPSSYNEQFF. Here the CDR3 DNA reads TGCGCCAGCATGAAGGGGCCGAGCTCCTACAATGAGCAGTTCTTC.